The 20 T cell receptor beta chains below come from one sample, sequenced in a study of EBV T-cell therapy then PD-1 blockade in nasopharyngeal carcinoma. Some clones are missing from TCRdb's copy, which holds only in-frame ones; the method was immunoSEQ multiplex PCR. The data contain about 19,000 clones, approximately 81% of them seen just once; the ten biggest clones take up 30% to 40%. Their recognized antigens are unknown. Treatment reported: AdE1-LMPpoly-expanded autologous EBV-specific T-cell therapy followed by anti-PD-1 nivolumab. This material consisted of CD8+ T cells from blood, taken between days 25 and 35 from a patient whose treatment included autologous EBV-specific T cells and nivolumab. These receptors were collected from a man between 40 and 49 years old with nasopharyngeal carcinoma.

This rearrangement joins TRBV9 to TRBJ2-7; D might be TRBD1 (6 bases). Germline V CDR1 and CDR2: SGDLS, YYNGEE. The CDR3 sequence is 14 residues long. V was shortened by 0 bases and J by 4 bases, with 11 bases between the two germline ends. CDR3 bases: TGTGCCAGCAGCGTAGGGTCACAGGGTTACGAGCAGTACTTC. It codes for CASSVGSQGYEQYF.

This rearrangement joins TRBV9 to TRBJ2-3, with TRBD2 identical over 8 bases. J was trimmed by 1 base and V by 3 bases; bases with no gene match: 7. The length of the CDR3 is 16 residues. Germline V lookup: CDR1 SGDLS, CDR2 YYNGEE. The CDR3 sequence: CASSEAPGRGTDTQYF. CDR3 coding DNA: TGTGCCAGCAGCGAGGCCCCCGGGAGGGGCACAGATACGCAGTATTTT.

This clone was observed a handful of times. CDR3 amino acids: CASSLPHSGGNTDTQYF. In DNA form, the CDR3 reads TGTGCCAGCAGCTTACCCCACAGCGGGGGAAATACAGATACGCAGTATTTT. The chain recombines TRBV7-6 with TRBJ2-3; 8 bases are a match to TRBD2. Germline loops: CDR1 SGHVS, CDR2 FNYEAQ. V was clipped by 2 bases and J by 3 bases; unmatched bases: 10. The CDR3 sequence is 17 residues long.

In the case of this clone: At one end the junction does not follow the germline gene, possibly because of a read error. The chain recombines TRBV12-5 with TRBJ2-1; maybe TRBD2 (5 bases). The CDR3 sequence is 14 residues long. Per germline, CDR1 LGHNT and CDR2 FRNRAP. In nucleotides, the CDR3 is TGTGCTAGTGGTTCCCCCGGGATAGTCAATGGGCAGTTCTTC. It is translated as CASGSPGIVNGQFF.

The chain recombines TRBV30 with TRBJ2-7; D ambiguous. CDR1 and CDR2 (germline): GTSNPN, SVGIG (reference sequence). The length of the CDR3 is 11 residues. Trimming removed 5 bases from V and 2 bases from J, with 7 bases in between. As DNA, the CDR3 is TGTGCCTGGTATACAGCCTACGAGCAGTACTTC. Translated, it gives CAWYTAYEQYF.

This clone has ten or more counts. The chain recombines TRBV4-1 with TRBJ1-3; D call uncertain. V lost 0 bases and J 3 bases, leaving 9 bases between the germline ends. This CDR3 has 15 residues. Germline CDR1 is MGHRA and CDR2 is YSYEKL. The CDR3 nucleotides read TGCGCCAGCAGCCAAGAGAGCACAGTTGGAAACACCATATATTTT. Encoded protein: CASSQESTVGNTIYF.

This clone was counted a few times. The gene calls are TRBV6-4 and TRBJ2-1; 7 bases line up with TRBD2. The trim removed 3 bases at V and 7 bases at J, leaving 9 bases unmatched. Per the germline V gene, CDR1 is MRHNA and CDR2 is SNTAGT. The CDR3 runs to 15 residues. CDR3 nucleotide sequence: TGTGCCAGCAGTGAAGGAGCGGGGCAAGGGAATGAGCAGTTCTTC. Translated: CASSEGAGQGNEQFF.

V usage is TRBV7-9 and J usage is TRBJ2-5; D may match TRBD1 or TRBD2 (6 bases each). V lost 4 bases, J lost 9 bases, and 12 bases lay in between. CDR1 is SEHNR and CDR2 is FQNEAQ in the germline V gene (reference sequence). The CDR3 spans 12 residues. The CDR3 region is CASSSTRGAQYF. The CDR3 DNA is TGTGCCAGCAGCTCAACAAGGGGGGCCCAGTACTTC.

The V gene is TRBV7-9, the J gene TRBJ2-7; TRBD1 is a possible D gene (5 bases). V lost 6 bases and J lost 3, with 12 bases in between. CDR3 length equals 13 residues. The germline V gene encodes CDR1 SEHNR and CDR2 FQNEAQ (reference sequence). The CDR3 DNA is TGTGCCAGCAGGCAGGGTGGGAACTACGAGCAGTACTTC. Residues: CASRQGGNYEQYF.

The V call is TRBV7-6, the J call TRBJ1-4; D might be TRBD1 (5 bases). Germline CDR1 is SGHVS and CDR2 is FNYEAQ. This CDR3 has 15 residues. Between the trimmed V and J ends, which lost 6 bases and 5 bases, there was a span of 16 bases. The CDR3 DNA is TGTGCCAGCAGACCAAAGGGACGGGGGAATGAAAAACTGTTTTTT. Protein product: CASRPKGRGNEKLFF.

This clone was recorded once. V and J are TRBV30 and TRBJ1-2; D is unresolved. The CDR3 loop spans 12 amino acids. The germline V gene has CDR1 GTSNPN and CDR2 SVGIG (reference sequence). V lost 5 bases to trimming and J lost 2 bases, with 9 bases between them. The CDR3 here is CAWSEGNYGYTF. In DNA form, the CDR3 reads TGTGCCTGGTCCGAGGGAAACTATGGCTACACCTTC.

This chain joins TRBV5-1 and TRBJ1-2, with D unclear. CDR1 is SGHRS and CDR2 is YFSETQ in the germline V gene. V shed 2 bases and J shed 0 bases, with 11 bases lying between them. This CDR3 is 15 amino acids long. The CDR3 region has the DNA TGCGCCAGCAGCTTTCGAACTCCAGCTAACTATGGCTACACCTTC. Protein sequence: CASSFRTPANYGYTF.

CDR3 DNA sequence: TGTGCCAGCAGCGCCGGACATCGCAATGAGCAGTTCTTC. This gives the protein CASSAGHRNEQFF. The rearrangement uses TRBV5-5 and TRBJ2-1, with D perhaps matching TRBD1 (5 bases). Deletions cut 4 bases from V and 6 bases from J, with 11 bases between. The CDR3 spans 13 residues. Germline V gene data show CDR1 as SGHKS and CDR2 as YYEKEE (reference sequence).

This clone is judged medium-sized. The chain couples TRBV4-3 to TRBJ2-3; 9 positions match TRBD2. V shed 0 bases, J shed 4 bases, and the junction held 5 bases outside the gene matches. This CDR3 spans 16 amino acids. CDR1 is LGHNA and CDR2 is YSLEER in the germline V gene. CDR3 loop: CASSQEGAGGPDTQYF. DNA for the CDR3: TGCGCCAGCAGCCAAGAAGGAGCGGGGGGCCCAGATACGCAGTATTTT.

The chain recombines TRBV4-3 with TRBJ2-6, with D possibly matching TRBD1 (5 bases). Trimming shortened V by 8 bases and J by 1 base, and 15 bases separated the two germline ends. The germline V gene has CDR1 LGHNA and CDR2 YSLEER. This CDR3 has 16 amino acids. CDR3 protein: CASGPGLGSGANVLTF. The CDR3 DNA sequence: TGCGCCAGCGGACCAGGGCTAGGTTCTGGGGCCAACGTCCTGACTTTC.

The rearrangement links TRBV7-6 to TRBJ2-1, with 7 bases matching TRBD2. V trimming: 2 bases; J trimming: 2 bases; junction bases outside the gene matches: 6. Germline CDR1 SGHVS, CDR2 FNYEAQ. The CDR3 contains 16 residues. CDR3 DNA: TGTGCCAGCAGCTTATATCAGGGACTAACCTACAATGAGCAGTTCTTC. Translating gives CASSLYQGLTYNEQFF. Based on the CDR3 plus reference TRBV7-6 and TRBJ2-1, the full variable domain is GAGVSQSPRYKVTKRGQDVALRCDPISGHVSLYWYRQALGQGPEFLTYFNYEAQQDKSGLPNDRFSAERPEGSISTLTIQRTEQRDSAMYRCASSLYQGLTYNEQFFGPGTRLTVL.

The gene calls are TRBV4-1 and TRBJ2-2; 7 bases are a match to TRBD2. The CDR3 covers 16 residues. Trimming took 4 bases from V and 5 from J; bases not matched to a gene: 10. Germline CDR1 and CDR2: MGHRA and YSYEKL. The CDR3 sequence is CASSRAEGRGTGELFF. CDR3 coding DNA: TGCGCCAGCAGCCGAGCTGAGGGGAGGGGTACCGGGGAGCTGTTTTTT.

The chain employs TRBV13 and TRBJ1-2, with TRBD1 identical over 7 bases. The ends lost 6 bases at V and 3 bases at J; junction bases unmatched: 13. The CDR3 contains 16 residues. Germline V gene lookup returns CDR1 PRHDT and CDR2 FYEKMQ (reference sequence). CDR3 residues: CASSPTDRVMDYGYTF. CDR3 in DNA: TGTGCCAGCAGTCCAACCGACAGGGTTATGGACTATGGCTACACCTTC.

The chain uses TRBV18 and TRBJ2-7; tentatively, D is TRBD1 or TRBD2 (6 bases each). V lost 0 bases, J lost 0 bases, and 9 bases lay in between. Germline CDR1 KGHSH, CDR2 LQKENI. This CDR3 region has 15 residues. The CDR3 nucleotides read TGTGCCAGCTCACCACCCGGGGGCAGCTCCTACGAGCAGTACTTC. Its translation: CASSPPGGSSYEQYF.

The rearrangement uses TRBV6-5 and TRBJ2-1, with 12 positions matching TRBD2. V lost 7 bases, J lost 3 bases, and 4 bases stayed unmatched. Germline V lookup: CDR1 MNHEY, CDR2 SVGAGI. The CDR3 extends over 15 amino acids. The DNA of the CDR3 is TGTGCCAGCACCCTACTAGCGGGGGGCTACAATGAGCAGTTCTTC. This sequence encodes CASTLLAGGYNEQFF.